These T cell receptor beta chains were read from a single sample in a study of T-cell memory formation after mild COVID-19. TCRdb re-called the 5' RACE reads with MiXCR, one entry per CDR3 protein. The sample has around 450,000 distinct CDR3 sequences, roughly 26% seen once. The sequenced sample was PBMCs or a T cell subset sorted from them (not recorded which). The source is an adult woman who had mild COVID-19 (a few samples of this study predate the infection). Cell type and time point are not known. Both conserved end residues are part of each CDR3. D genes are given only for firm matches. Expanded clones are given a class, and other clones once, few, many or no size at all.

j_gene: TRBJ2-7; abundance: few; d_gene: TRBD2; v_gene: TRBV7-6; CDR3aa: CASSLGDYYEQYF; CDR3nt: TGTGCCAGCAGCTTAGGGGACTACTACGAGCAGTACTTC
j_gene: TRBJ1-1; abundance: few; d_gene: NA; v_gene: TRBV7-2; CDR3aa: CASSLGALSMRNTEAFF; CDR3nt: TGTGCCAGCAGCTTGGGAGCGCTGTCCATGCGGAACACTGAAGCTTTCTTT
j_gene: TRBJ2-3; abundance: few; d_gene: NA; v_gene: TRBV20-1; CDR3aa: CSARDTTTDTQYF; CDR3nt: TGCAGTGCTAGAGACACGACTACAGATACGCAGTATTTT
j_gene: TRBJ2-7; abundance: few; d_gene: NA; v_gene: TRBV7-9; CDR3aa: CAYADSNYEQYF; CDR3nt: TGTGCCTATGCAGATTCCAACTACGAGCAGTACTTC
j_gene: TRBJ2-5; abundance: few; d_gene: TRBD2; v_gene: TRBV6-5; CDR3aa: CASRESSGRAYETQYF; CDR3nt: TGTGCCAGCAGAGAATCTAGCGGGAGGGCCTATGAGACCCAGTACTTC
j_gene: TRBJ2-2; abundance: NA; d_gene: TRBD2; v_gene: TRBV20-1; CDR3aa: CSVSPGLAGSANTGELFF; CDR3nt: TGCAGTGTCTCACCCGGACTAGCGGGGAGCGCGAACACCGGGGAGCTGTTTTTT
j_gene: TRBJ1-3; abundance: NA; d_gene: NA; v_gene: TRBV6-6; CDR3aa: CASRSYREGAGNTIYF; CDR3nt: TGTGCCAGCAGGAGCTACAGGGAGGGTGCTGGAAACACCATATATTTT
j_gene: TRBJ2-1; abundance: NA; d_gene: NA; v_gene: TRBV5-1; CDR3aa: CASSLALREQFF; CDR3nt: TGCGCCAGCAGCTTGGCTCTAAGGGAGCAGTTCTTC
j_gene: TRBJ1-1; abundance: few; d_gene: NA; v_gene: TRBV20-1; CDR3aa: CSAGGTEAFF; CDR3nt: TGCAGTGCTGGTGGCACTGAAGCTTTCTTT
j_gene: TRBJ1-1; abundance: NA; d_gene: NA; v_gene: TRBV7-9; CDR3aa: CASSPPLGLDTEAFF; CDR3nt: TGTGCCAGCAGCCCCCCGTTGGGGTTGGACACTGAAGCTTTCTTT
j_gene: TRBJ2-6; abundance: few; d_gene: NA; v_gene: TRBV9; CDR3aa: CASSGAESGANVLTF; CDR3nt: TGTGCCAGCAGCGGGGCGGAGTCTGGGGCCAACGTCCTGACTTTC
j_gene: TRBJ2-1; abundance: NA; d_gene: NA; v_gene: TRBV3-1; CDR3aa: CASSRDNYNEQFF; CDR3nt: TGTGCCAGCAGCCGGGACAACTACAATGAGCAGTTCTTC
j_gene: TRBJ2-1; abundance: few; d_gene: TRBD2; v_gene: TRBV29-1; CDR3aa: CSVDGGGLSYNEQFF; CDR3nt: TGCAGCGTTGATGGCGGGGGGCTTTCCTACAATGAGCAGTTCTTC
j_gene: TRBJ2-1; abundance: few; d_gene: TRBD1; v_gene: TRBV9; CDR3aa: CASSPWDRVIGNEQFF; CDR3nt: TGTGCCAGCAGCCCCTGGGACAGGGTAATTGGGAATGAGCAGTTCTTC
j_gene: TRBJ2-4; abundance: NA; d_gene: NA; v_gene: TRBV7-9; CDR3aa: CASSLVKGAVPHKNIQYF; CDR3nt: TGTGCCAGCAGCTTAGTTAAAGGGGCCGTCCCACACAAAAACATTCAGTACTTC
j_gene: TRBJ1-1; abundance: NA; d_gene: NA; v_gene: TRBV5-1; CDR3aa: CASSYGRRFLNTEAFF; CDR3nt: TGCGCCAGCAGCTACGGAAGGAGGTTTTTGAACACTGAAGCTTTCTTT
j_gene: TRBJ2-7; abundance: NA; d_gene: NA; v_gene: TRBV20-1; CDR3aa: CSARDPEGAYEQYF; CDR3nt: TGCAGTGCTAGAGACCCAGAGGGAGCCTACGAGCAGTACTTC
j_gene: TRBJ1-2; abundance: NA; d_gene: NA; v_gene: TRBV5-1; CDR3aa: CASSRDGMNYGYTF; CDR3nt: TGCGCCAGCAGCCGAGACGGAATGAACTATGGCTACACCTTC
j_gene: TRBJ1-1; abundance: many; d_gene: NA; v_gene: TRBV5-5; CDR3aa: CASSGGGQRSTEAFF; CDR3nt: TGTGCCAGCAGCGGAGGAGGACAGCGGAGTACTGAAGCTTTCTTT
j_gene: TRBJ1-5; abundance: NA; d_gene: NA; v_gene: TRBV6-1; CDR3aa: CASRAPTVQPQHF; CDR3nt: TGTGCCAGCAGGGCACCGACAGTTCAGCCCCAGCATTTT
j_gene: TRBJ1-3; abundance: NA; d_gene: NA; v_gene: TRBV11-3; CDR3aa: CASSGRTSGNTIYF; CDR3nt: TGTGCCAGCAGCGGACGGACTTCTGGAAACACCATATATTTT
j_gene: TRBJ2-5; abundance: NA; d_gene: TRBD2; v_gene: TRBV5-1; CDR3aa: CASSPEGVASGMETQYF; CDR3nt: TGCGCCAGCAGCCCCGAGGGTGTGGCTAGCGGGATGGAGACCCAGTACTTC
j_gene: TRBJ2-1; abundance: NA; d_gene: TRBD2; v_gene: TRBV5-1; CDR3aa: CASSAGSSGGPGEQFF; CDR3nt: TGCGCCAGCAGCGCGGGGTCTAGCGGGGGCCCCGGGGAGCAGTTCTTC
j_gene: TRBJ2-1; abundance: NA; d_gene: TRBD2; v_gene: TRBV7-6; CDR3aa: CASSFERGTTDEQFF; CDR3nt: TGTGCCAGCAGCTTCGAGCGGGGGACTACTGATGAGCAGTTCTTC
j_gene: TRBJ2-1; abundance: once; d_gene: TRBD2; v_gene: TRBV5-1; CDR3aa: CASSLEAGGPGEQFF; CDR3nt: TGCGCCAGCAGCTTGGAAGCGGGGGGGCCTGGTGAGCAGTTCTTC
j_gene: TRBJ2-5; abundance: few; d_gene: TRBD1; v_gene: TRBV12-3/TRBV12-4; CDR3aa: CASSLSRTGDGAETQYF; CDR3nt: TGTGCCAGCAGTTTATCCCGGACAGGGGATGGAGCAGAGACCCAGTACTTC
j_gene: TRBJ1-5; abundance: few; d_gene: TRBD1; v_gene: TRBV20-1; CDR3aa: CSARPGQGTSNQPQHF; CDR3nt: TGCAGTGCTCGACCGGGACAGGGAACGAGCAATCAGCCCCAGCATTTT
j_gene: TRBJ1-6; abundance: NA; d_gene: TRBD1; v_gene: TRBV5-1; CDR3aa: CASSAQPGQGRSPLHF; CDR3nt: TGCGCCAGCAGCGCACAACCGGGACAGGGTCGTTCACCCCTCCACTTT
j_gene: TRBJ2-7; abundance: once; d_gene: TRBD1; v_gene: TRBV5-1; CDR3aa: CASSRLDRPFYEQYF; CDR3nt: TGCGCCAGCAGCCGCTTGGACAGGCCATTCTACGAGCAGTACTTC
j_gene: TRBJ1-6; abundance: NA; d_gene: NA; v_gene: TRBV5-1; CDR3aa: CASSLTWDTHNSPLHF; CDR3nt: TGCGCCAGCAGCTTGACTTGGGATACTCATAATTCACCCCTCCACTTT
j_gene: TRBJ2-1; abundance: NA; d_gene: TRBD1; v_gene: TRBV7-9; CDR3aa: CASHPGTDYNEQFF; CDR3nt: TGTGCCAGCCATCCCGGGACAGACTACAATGAGCAGTTCTTC
j_gene: TRBJ2-7; abundance: NA; d_gene: NA; v_gene: TRBV27; CDR3aa: CASSVGQSYEQYF; CDR3nt: TGTGCCAGTTCGGTCGGGCAATCCTACGAGCAGTACTTC
j_gene: TRBJ2-7; abundance: few; d_gene: TRBD1; v_gene: TRBV6-2/TRBV6-3; CDR3aa: CASRGTGKSGEQYF; CDR3nt: TGTGCCAGCAGAGGGACAGGGAAGTCGGGCGAGCAGTACTTC
j_gene: TRBJ2-5; abundance: many; d_gene: TRBD2; v_gene: TRBV15; CDR3aa: CATSREEGSSGGIKTQYF; CDR3nt: TGTGCCACCAGCAGAGAGGAAGGTTCTAGCGGGGGGATCAAGACCCAGTACTTC
j_gene: TRBJ1-2; abundance: NA; d_gene: NA; v_gene: TRBV6-1; CDR3aa: CASSDYSFNYGYTF; CDR3nt: TGTGCCAGCAGTGATTACAGCTTCAACTATGGCTACACCTTC
j_gene: TRBJ2-3; abundance: few; d_gene: NA; v_gene: TRBV5-6; CDR3aa: CASSLLGLRGTDTQYF; CDR3nt: TGTGCCAGCAGCTTACTCGGACTAAGGGGAACAGATACGCAGTATTTT
j_gene: TRBJ1-1; abundance: NA; d_gene: NA; v_gene: TRBV6-5; CDR3aa: CASSFAGPNTEAFF; CDR3nt: TGTGCCAGCAGTTTCGCGGGGCCGAACACTGAAGCTTTCTTT
j_gene: TRBJ1-2; abundance: few; d_gene: NA; v_gene: TRBV6-1; CDR3aa: CASSEPGQPNYGYTF; CDR3nt: TGTGCCAGCAGTGAACCGGGACAACCTAACTATGGCTACACCTTC
j_gene: TRBJ2-1; abundance: NA; d_gene: NA; v_gene: TRBV3-1; CDR3aa: CASSQDWTEQFF; CDR3nt: TGTGCCAGCAGCCAAGATTGGACTGAGCAGTTCTTC
j_gene: TRBJ2-1; abundance: many; d_gene: NA; v_gene: TRBV4-3; CDR3aa: CASSQDLPNEQFF; CDR3nt: TGCGCCAGCAGCCAAGATCTCCCGAATGAGCAGTTCTTC
j_gene: TRBJ1-2; abundance: NA; d_gene: NA; v_gene: TRBV27; CDR3aa: CASSKHPPTDGYTF; CDR3nt: TGTGCCAGCAGCAAACACCCTCCGACAGATGGCTACACCTTC
j_gene: TRBJ2-1; abundance: few; d_gene: TRBD2; v_gene: TRBV5-1; CDR3aa: CASSQTSGSVYNEQFF; CDR3nt: TGCGCCAGCAGCCAGACTAGCGGGAGTGTCTACAATGAGCAGTTCTTC
j_gene: TRBJ2-2; abundance: many; d_gene: NA; v_gene: TRBV7-8; CDR3aa: CASSLRLYTGELFF; CDR3nt: TGTGCCAGCAGCTTAAGACTTTACACCGGGGAGCTGTTTTTT
j_gene: TRBJ2-3; abundance: few; d_gene: NA; v_gene: TRBV2; CDR3aa: CASSSDVASTDTQYF; CDR3nt: TGTGCCAGCAGTTCCGACGTAGCTAGCACAGATACGCAGTATTTT
j_gene: TRBJ2-1; abundance: NA; d_gene: NA; v_gene: TRBV6-5; CDR3aa: CASSYSGPGSSEQFF; CDR3nt: TGTGCCAGCAGTTACAGTGGGCCGGGGTCATCTGAGCAGTTCTTC
j_gene: TRBJ1-3; abundance: NA; d_gene: NA; v_gene: TRBV7-9; CDR3aa: CASTHRDRAGNTIYF; CDR3nt: TGTGCCAGCACCCACCGGGATAGGGCGGGAAACACCATATATTTT
j_gene: TRBJ2-1; abundance: few; d_gene: NA; v_gene: TRBV18; CDR3aa: CASSPTADYNEQFF; CDR3nt: TGTGCCAGCTCACCGACCGCGGACTACAATGAGCAGTTCTTC
j_gene: TRBJ2-5; abundance: NA; d_gene: TRBD2; v_gene: TRBV7-2; CDR3aa: CASSLSGTPWLSQETQYF; CDR3nt: TGTGCCAGCAGCTTAAGCGGGACCCCCTGGCTCTCCCAAGAGACCCAGTACTTC
j_gene: TRBJ2-3; abundance: NA; d_gene: TRBD2; v_gene: TRBV2; CDR3aa: CASSEQRGWTDTQYF; CDR3nt: TGTGCCAGCAGTGAGCAGCGGGGGTGGACAGATACGCAGTATTTT
j_gene: TRBJ1-1; abundance: NA; d_gene: NA; v_gene: TRBV28; CDR3aa: CASSLLSDLNTEAFF; CDR3nt: TGTGCCAGCAGTTTATTGTCGGATCTAAACACTGAAGCTTTCTTT
j_gene: TRBJ2-7; abundance: NA; d_gene: NA; v_gene: TRBV7-9; CDR3aa: CASSLTDHYEQYF; CDR3nt: TGTGCCAGCAGCTTAACCGACCACTACGAGCAGTACTTC
j_gene: TRBJ1-2; abundance: NA; d_gene: NA; v_gene: TRBV5-1; CDR3aa: CASSLDLLRGGYTF; CDR3nt: TGCGCCAGCAGCTTGGACCTATTGCGTGGTGGCTACACCTTC
j_gene: TRBJ2-1; abundance: NA; d_gene: NA; v_gene: TRBV4-2; CDR3aa: CASSQDRGTSSEQFF; CDR3nt: TGTGCCAGCAGCCAAGATAGGGGTACAAGTTCCGAGCAGTTCTTC
j_gene: TRBJ2-2; abundance: NA; d_gene: TRBD2; v_gene: TRBV23-1; CDR3aa: CASSPRGGIAGELFF; CDR3nt: TGCGCCAGCAGTCCGCGGGGGGGTATAGCCGGGGAGCTGTTTTTT
j_gene: TRBJ2-1; abundance: few; d_gene: NA; v_gene: TRBV7-2; CDR3aa: CASSRERGYEQFF; CDR3nt: TGTGCCAGCAGCCGCGAAAGGGGTTATGAGCAGTTCTTC
j_gene: TRBJ1-5; abundance: few; d_gene: NA; v_gene: TRBV7-8; CDR3aa: CASSLLRSLWPQHF; CDR3nt: TGTGCCAGCAGCCTCCTCCGTTCGTTATGGCCCCAGCATTTT
j_gene: TRBJ2-3; abundance: few; d_gene: NA; v_gene: TRBV7-3; CDR3aa: CASSSQRSTDTQYF; CDR3nt: TGTGCCAGCAGCTCCCAGCGGTCCACAGATACGCAGTATTTT